This is a list of T cell receptor beta chains from one sample in a study of low-dose radiotherapy and immunotherapy resistance in tumors. From the reads, TCRdb called clonotypes with MiXCR, one entry per CDR3 protein. The sample has approximately 90,000 distinct CDR3 sequences; roughly a sixth are singletons. Material: PBMCs, obtained before treatment. The receptors come from a male donor with prostate cancer. Both conserved end residues are part of each CDR3. The order of the fields is J gene, D gene, V gene, clone size, CDR3 protein, CDR3 DNA. A D gene is named only where the DNA matches it firmly. Some rows mark clone size as missing; the rest say once, few, many or name a class of expanded clone.

TRBJ2-2	-	TRBV4-1	many	CASSQVLTVANTGELFF	TGCGCCAGCAGCCAAGTGTTAACGGTCGCGAACACCGGGGAGCTGTTTTTT
TRBJ2-3	-	TRBV7-9	-	CASPPGERNTDTQYF	TGTGCCAGCCCCCCCGGGGAAAGAAACACAGATACGCAGTATTTT
TRBJ1-5	-	TRBV11-2	many	CASSLSERQPQHF	TGTGCCAGCAGCTTATCGGAGCGTCAGCCCCAGCATTTT
TRBJ2-5	-	TRBV10-3	many	CAIRGDNGGETQYF	TGTGCCATCAGAGGGGACAACGGAGGAGAGACCCAGTACTTC
TRBJ2-7	-	TRBV9	many	CASSAAGGAPYEQYF	TGTGCCAGCAGCGCCGCTGGGGGGGCCCCCTACGAGCAGTACTTC
TRBJ1-5	-	TRBV6-1	many	CASSDYGRDVNQPQHF	TGTGCCAGCAGTGATTATGGACGGGACGTGAATCAGCCCCAGCATTTT
TRBJ2-7	TRBD2	TRBV7-2	many	CASSWSGGNYEQYF	TGTGCCAGCAGCTGGAGCGGGGGAAACTACGAGCAGTACTTC
TRBJ1-5	-	TRBV5-1	-	CASSLGDLGGNQPQHF	TGCGCCAGCAGCTTGGGAGACTTGGGGGGCAATCAGCCCCAGCATTTT
TRBJ2-7	-	TRBV5-1	many	CASSFFQGSSYEQYF	TGCGCCAGCAGCTTTTTCCAGGGGAGCTCCTACGAGCAGTACTTC
TRBJ1-6	-	TRBV11-2	-	CASSSRPPLHF	TGTGCCAGCAGCTCTCGCCCGCCCCTCCACTTT
TRBJ2-2	TRBD1	TRBV13	-	CASSLGTGKSVTGELFF	TGTGCCAGCAGCTTAGGGACAGGGAAGAGCGTCACCGGGGAGCTGTTTTTT
TRBJ2-1	TRBD2	TRBV7-2	many	CASSSGGYHYNEQFF	TGTGCCAGCAGTTCCGGGGGGTACCACTACAATGAGCAGTTCTTC
TRBJ1-1	-	TRBV9	-	CASSVETNTEAFF	TGTGCCAGCAGCGTAGAGACGAACACTGAAGCTTTCTTT
TRBJ2-7	-	TRBV9	few	CASSVDYGITYEQYF	TGTGCCAGCAGCGTAGACTATGGGATTACCTACGAGCAGTACTTC